The next 15 T cell receptor beta chains were all read from a single sample in a study of T cell responses to AZD1222 COVID-19 vaccine. The method was immunoSEQ multiplex PCR; TCRdb's version includes in-frame clones alone and lacks a portion of them. The data show some 83,000 clones, about 91% seen once. The sample consisted of peripheral blood, taken 28 days after the second AZD1222 dose. These receptor sequences come from an adult who received the AZD1222 COVID-19 vaccine.

This chain joins TRBV7-9 and TRBJ2-2, with TRBD2 matching over 7 bases. CDR3 length equals 15 residues. CDR1 SEHNR and CDR2 FQNEAQ come from the germline V gene (reference sequence). After removal of 5 bases from V and 1 base from J, the junction contained 4 bases not matched to a gene. CDR3 bases: TGTGCCAGCAGCCCGCGGGGGATGAACACCGGGGAGCTGTTTTTT. As protein: CASSPRGMNTGELFF.

The V call is TRBV5-1, the J call TRBJ2-3; 11 positions agree with TRBD2. This CDR3 contains 16 residues. Germline trimming cut 3 bases from V and 3 bases from J; bases unmatched to any gene: 6. CDR1 is SGHRS, CDR2 YFSETQ, per germline. This CDR3 reads CASSSALAGGTDTQYF. The CDR3 bases are TGCGCCAGCAGCTCTGCCTTAGCGGGGGGGACAGATACGCAGTATTTT.

This chain links TRBV5-1 with TRBJ1-5; D might be TRBD1 (5 bases). Germline CDR1 is SGHRS and CDR2 is YFSETQ. CDR3 length equals 15 residues. V was cut by 0 bases and J by 2 bases, with 9 bases left in between. CDR3 sequence: CASSLAGVGNQPQHF. Written as DNA, the CDR3 is TGCGCCAGCAGCTTGGCGGGGGTAGGCAATCAGCCCCAGCATTTT.

This clone was counted a single time. The chain is built from TRBV18 and TRBJ2-3; 8 bases map to TRBD2. The V gene's germline CDR1 is KGHSH and CDR2 LQKENI. Trimming removed 3 bases from V and 0 bases from J; junction bases left unmatched: 5. The CDR3 consists of 16 residues. The DNA of the CDR3 is TGTGCCAGCTCACCCTCCCTAGCGGGTAGCACAGATACGCAGTATTTT. The encoded protein is CASSPSLAGSTDTQYF.

V and J are TRBV19 and TRBJ2-3; D possibly uses TRBD1 or TRBD2 (5 bases each). Trimming cost V 9 bases and J 2 bases, with 18 bases left between them. The CDR3 covers 15 residues. CDR1 is LNHDA, CDR2 SQIVND, per germline (reference sequence). CDR3 sequence (DNA): TGTGCCAGCGATTCCACCGGGACCCTCACAGATACGCAGTATTTT. This translates into CASDSTGTLTDTQYF. Full variable domain (missing parts from reference TRBV19 and TRBJ2-3): DGGITQSPKYLFRKEGQNVTLSCEQNLNHDAMYWYRQDPGQGLRLIYYSQIVNDFQKGDIAEGYSVSREKKESFPLTVTSAQKNPTAFYLCASDSTGTLTDTQYFGPGTRLTVL.

The chain carries TRBV14 and TRBJ1-2, with 8 bases matching TRBD1. Unmatched junction bases numbered 12, after V lost 5 bases and J lost 4 bases. The CDR3 covers 16 residues. The germline V gene has CDR1 SGHDN and CDR2 FVKESK. This CDR3 reads CASSSWTGKGGYGYTF. The CDR3 coding sequence is TGTGCCAGCAGCTCCTGGACAGGGAAAGGCGGCTATGGCTACACCTTC.

The chain links TRBV27 to TRBJ1-2, with a tentative D call TRBD1 (5 bases). The CDR3 is made up of 16 amino acids. Germline CDR1 is MNHEY and CDR2 is SMNVEV (reference sequence). The V and J ends lost 3 bases and 5 bases respectively, with 19 bases between them. This chain's CDR3 is CASSFSVRGRNYGYTF. The CDR3 coding sequence is TGTGCCAGCAGTTTCTCGGTACGGGGGAGAAATTATGGCTACACCTTC.

This clone has a single count. The rearrangement uses TRBV2 and TRBJ2-2; D gene uncertain. CDR1 and CDR2 (germline): SNHLY, FYNNEI. The length of the CDR3 is 12 residues. Between the trimmed V and J ends, which lost 7 bases and 2 bases, there was a span of 5 bases. CDR3 protein: CASKGNTGELFF. CDR3 sequence (DNA): TGTGCCAGCAAAGGAAACACCGGGGAGCTGTTTTTT.

The chain recombines TRBV18 with TRBJ1-6; D ambiguous. The germline gives CDR1 KGHSH, CDR2 LQKENI. V was cut by 3 bases and J by 5 bases, with 14 bases left in between. CDR3 length equals 16 residues. The CDR3 DNA sequence: TGTGCCAGCTCACCCGCCGTAGGGTGGAATAATTCACCCCTCCACTTT. Its protein is CASSPAVGWNNSPLHF.

The chain carries TRBV6-5 and TRBJ1-4, with D maybe TRBD1 (5 bases). Trimming shortened V by 4 bases and J by 6 bases, and 12 bases separated the two germline ends. The CDR3 is 14 amino acids. CDR1 MNHEY and CDR2 SVGAGI come from the germline V gene. The CDR3 region is CASSSGTAYEKLFF. CDR3 nucleotides: TGTGCCAGCAGTTCCGGGACGGCGTATGAAAAACTGTTTTTT.

With respect to this clone: The same CDR3 is also encoded by other DNA sequences in this sample. V usage is TRBV29-1 and J usage is TRBJ1-1; D unclear. V was shortened by 4 bases and J by 6 bases, with 3 bases between the two germline ends. Per germline, CDR1 SQVTM and CDR2 ANQGSEA. The CDR3 contains 9 residues. CDR3 nucleotides: TGCAGCGTTGGCCCTGAAGCTTTCTTT. Protein product: CSVGPEAFF.

The chain joins TRBV4-3 to TRBJ1-2, with D tentatively TRBD1 (5 bases). Germline V lookup: CDR1 LGHNA, CDR2 YSLEER. CDR3 size: 14 residues. V dropped 0 bases and J dropped 1 base, with 6 bases sitting between them. CDR3 DNA: TGCGCCAGCAGCCAAGACAGGGTTAACTATGGCTACACCTTC. This encodes CASSQDRVNYGYTF.

This sequence joins TRBV7-8 and TRBJ1-6, with D unclear. Germline V CDR1 and CDR2: SGHVS, FQNEAQ. The CDR3 totals 18 residues. V was trimmed by 4 bases and J by 0 bases, leaving 16 bases between them. CDR3 in amino acids: CASSSYSSTSSYNSPLHF. For the CDR3, the DNA is TGTGCCAGCAGCTCATACAGTTCCACCAGCTCCTATAATTCACCCCTCCACTTT.

The CDR3 protein is CASSIGQLYGYTF. DNA for the CDR3: TGTGCCAGCAGTATCGGACAGCTCTATGGCTACACCTTC. This rearrangement joins TRBV28 to TRBJ1-2; maybe TRBD1 (6 bases). The germline V and J ends were trimmed by 5 bases and 4 bases, with 11 bases remaining between them. Per the germline V gene, CDR1 is MDHEN and CDR2 is SYDVKM. The CDR3 is 13 amino acids.

This chain joins TRBV18 and TRBJ1-4, with D uncertain. Per germline, CDR1 KGHSH and CDR2 LQKENI. Between the trimmed V and J ends, which lost 3 bases and 3 bases, there was a span of 11 bases. CDR3 length: 15 amino acids. CDR3 DNA sequence: TGTGCCAGCTCACCGAACGGGAAGGCTAATGAAAAACTGTTTTTT. Translated, it gives CASSPNGKANEKLFF.